This T cell receptor beta chain was profiled in a study of blood T cell repertoires in COVID-19. Study as a whole: Acute-phase and convalescent COVID-19 samples originated in the United States, Italy and Spain. Nucleic acid was either cDNA or gDNA, and it came from T cells, B-cell-depleted T cells, or PBMCs.

Source study methods: Amplification of reference gene primers provided the estimated nucleated cell counts. Method: immunoSEQ multiplex PCR; TCRdb's copy keeps in-frame clones and lacks some. That table furnishes V, J and clone size, whereas the DNA furnished D and trimming. The data show about 150,000 clones, under 90% seen once. The V gene lost 5 bases and the J gene lost 6 bases, with 17 bases spanning the gap. Germline V gene sequence: CDR1 LNHNV, CDR2 YYDKDF (reference sequence). This CDR3 comprises 15 residues. This clone was seen only a few times. J is TRBJ1-5 and V is TRBV15, with D possibly matching TRBD1 (6 bases). The source of this sequence is a human donor in a cohort sampled during active COVID-19. Sequencing was performed on peripheral blood. This CDR3 reads CATSVGQILGQPQHF. DNA for the CDR3: TGTGCCACCAGCGTAGGACAGATCTTAGGTCAGCCCCAGCATTTT.